These 18 T cell receptor beta chains were sequenced from one sample in a study of cytomegalovirus exposure and HLA in healthy donors. This PCR relied on a set of 60 Vbeta primers and 13 Jbeta primers. The method was immunoSEQ multiplex PCR; TCRdb's version includes in-frame clones alone and lacks a portion of them. The data show about 110,000 clones, under 80% seen once. The sequenced sample was PBMCs. The receptors stem from a woman aged 40 to 50 in good health and CMV-seropositive.

The table lists this clone with a few counts. DNA for the CDR3: TGTGCCAGCAGCCAGGGGTTGGACACTGAAGCTTTCTTT. Residues: CASSQGLDTEAFF. The chain has TRBV9 and TRBJ1-1; weak D call: TRBD1 (6 bases). The CDR3 covers 13 residues. Trimming removed 4 bases from V and 3 bases from J, with 10 bases in between. Germline values: CDR1 SGDLS, CDR2 YYNGEE.

The genes are TRBV2 and TRBJ2-5; D is unclear. Trimming took off 3 bases at V and 5 bases at J, with 7 bases between the two ends. CDR3 size: 12 residues. The germline V gene has CDR1 SNHLY and CDR2 FYNNEI. The CDR3 here is CASSDDGETQYF. Written as DNA, the CDR3 is TGTGCCAGCAGTGATGACGGGGAGACCCAGTACTTC.

The J gene is TRBJ1-2, the V gene TRBV9; D is possibly TRBD1 (6 bases). Per germline, CDR1 SGDLS and CDR2 YYNGEE. V dropped 7 bases and J dropped 1 base, with 8 bases sitting between them. This CDR3 has 12 amino acids. The CDR3 loop is CASQGFNYGYTF. The CDR3 DNA sequence: TGTGCCAGCCAGGGGTTTAACTATGGCTACACCTTC.

The rearrangement joins TRBV5-8 to TRBJ2-5; 11 bases map to TRBD2. The last part of the DNA fits TRBJ2-7 better; the J call may be wrong. This CDR3 is built from 16 residues. The V gene's germline CDR1 is SGHTS and CDR2 YDEGEE. The CDR3 region has the DNA TGTGCCAGCAGCTCTACTAGCGGGGGCTTACCCTACGAGCAGTACTTC. Protein sequence: CASSSTSGGLPYEQYF.

The genes are TRBV6-1 and TRBJ1-2; 7 bases fit TRBD1. Losses at the gene ends were 5 bases for V and 0 bases for J; bases not matched to a gene: 6. The CDR3 totals 15 residues. Looked up from germline, CDR1 is MNHNS and CDR2 is SASEGT. Here the CDR3 reads CASSKTGETNYGYTF. CDR3 DNA: TGTGCCAGCAGTAAAACAGGGGAGACTAACTATGGCTACACCTTC.

This chain uses TRBV2 with TRBJ2-6; 7 bases agree with TRBD2. The length of the CDR3 is 16 residues. Germline CDR1 and CDR2: SNHLY and FYNNEI. The V gene end was trimmed by 7 bases and the J gene end by 3 bases; junction bases not matched to a gene: 9. The CDR3 sequence is CASTRSWGGGANVLTF. CDR3 nucleotides: TGTGCCAGCACACGGTCCTGGGGGGGTGGGGCCAACGTCCTGACTTTC.

The CDR3 here is CAWKVAGATDTQYF. DNA for the CDR3: TGTGCCTGGAAGGTAGCGGGAGCTACAGATACGCAGTATTTT. V is TRBV30 and J is TRBJ2-3, with 9 bases that match TRBD2. J gave up 3 bases and V 4 bases, and 5 bases lay outside the gene matches. Per germline, CDR1 GTSNPN and CDR2 SVGIG (reference sequence). This CDR3 contains 14 residues. Variable domain in full (rest from reference TRBV30 and TRBJ2-3): SQTIHQWPATLVQPVGSPLSLECTVEGTSNPNLYWYRQAAGRGLQLLFYSVGIGQISSEVPQNLSASRPQDRQFILSSKKLLLSDSGFYLCAWKVAGATDTQYFGPGTRLTVL.

The V gene is TRBV30, the J gene TRBJ2-1; D unresolved. Per germline, CDR1 GTSNPN and CDR2 SVGIG (reference sequence). CDR3 length: 13 amino acids. V dropped 0 bases and J dropped 9 bases, with 12 bases sitting between them. The CDR3 protein is CAWSVRLTSEQFF. The CDR3 nucleotides read TGTGCCTGGAGTGTACGATTAACAAGTGAGCAGTTCTTC. Drawing the rest from reference TRBV30 and TRBJ2-1, the complete variable domain is SQTIHQWPATLVQPVGSPLSLECTVEGTSNPNLYWYRQAAGRGLQLLFYSVGIGQISSEVPQNLSASRPQDRQFILSSKKLLLSDSGFYLCAWSVRLTSEQFFGPGTRLTVL.

This clone has only a few counts. Here the CDR3 DNA reads TGTGCCAGCAGCCCCTTAACCGGGACAGCTGACACCCAGTACTTC. This sequence encodes CASSPLTGTADTQYF. J is TRBJ2-5 and V is TRBV5-6, with TRBD1 identical over 7 bases. Germline V CDR1 and CDR2: SGHDT, YYEEEE. The CDR3 is 15 amino acids. Trimming removed 4 bases from V and 8 bases from J; junction bases left unmatched: 14.

This chain links TRBV5-1 with TRBJ2-1, with 7 bases identical to TRBD1. This CDR3 is 17 amino acids long. The junction had 6 bases not matched to a gene; V was cut back by 0 bases and J by 0 bases. CDR1 and CDR2 from the germline V gene are SGHRS and YFSETQ. CDR3 residues: CASSLGGTASSYNEQFF. The CDR3 nucleotides are TGCGCCAGCAGCTTGGGGGGGACAGCAAGCTCCTACAATGAGCAGTTCTTC.

V and J are TRBV10-3 and TRBJ1-2; no reliable D call. Trimming cost V 9 bases and J 3 bases, with 14 bases left between them. The CDR3 spans 13 residues. Per the germline V gene, CDR1 is ENHRY and CDR2 is SYGVKD. The CDR3 loop reads CAMRRDGDYGYTF. The CDR3 coding sequence is TGTGCCATGAGACGGGATGGTGACTATGGCTACACCTTC.

The rearrangement links TRBV21-1 to TRBJ2-2; the table's D call of TRBD2 was not tested on the DNA. TRBV21-1 is a pseudogene segment. CDR3 size: 13 residues. The DNA of the CDR3 is TGTGCCAGCCCCCGGGAAAGAACCGGGGAGCTGTTTTTT. It yields the protein CASPRERTGELFF.

This CDR3 reads CASSLKALGGGYNEQFF. CDR3 DNA: TGCGCCAGCAGCTTGAAAGCTCTCGGTGGTGGCTACAATGAGCAGTTCTTC. This sequence joins TRBV5-1 and TRBJ2-1; D call uncertain. V was pared by 1 base and J by 3 bases, with 17 bases between. The CDR3 is made up of 17 amino acids. Germline V gives CDR1 SGHRS, CDR2 YFSETQ.

The rearrangement joins TRBV11-3 to TRBJ1-1; no reliable D call. V was pared by 7 bases and J by 1 base, with 16 bases between. The CDR3 extends over 15 amino acids. Germline V gives CDR1 SGHNT, CDR2 YENEEA. CDR3 DNA: TGTGCCAGCACCCGCGGGCCCCGGGGGAACACTGAAGCTTTCTTT. Protein: CASTRGPRGNTEAFF.

The V gene is TRBV6-1, the J gene TRBJ1-1; D is uncertain. V lost 4 bases to trimming and J lost 3 bases, with 6 bases between them. Germline V gene lookup returns CDR1 MNHNS and CDR2 SASEGT. The CDR3 has 12 residues. In DNA, the CDR3 is TGTGCCAGCAGTGCCCAGTACACTGAAGCTTTCTTT. The encoded protein is CASSAQYTEAFF.

The V and J genes are TRBV2 and TRBJ2-2, with a tentative D call TRBD2 (6 bases). V lost 6 bases to trimming and J lost 7 bases, with 12 bases between them. The CDR3 is 13 amino acids. Germline V CDR1 and CDR2: SNHLY, FYNNEI. Written as DNA, the CDR3 is TGTGCCAGCAGGGAGGGGTATGACGGGGAGCTGTTTTTT. Translating it yields CASREGYDGELFF.

The chain uses TRBV7-9 and TRBJ1-1, with 7 bases fitting TRBD1. The junction had 11 bases not matched to a gene; V was cut back by 4 bases and J by 6 bases. The germline V gene encodes CDR1 SEHNR and CDR2 FQNEAQ (reference sequence). The length of the CDR3 is 15 residues. The CDR3 is CASSSRRGQGAEAFF. The DNA of the CDR3 is TGTGCCAGCAGCTCTAGAAGGGGGCAGGGCGCTGAAGCTTTCTTT.

V usage is TRBV5-6 and J usage is TRBJ1-2; a possible D gene is TRBD1 (5 bases). The CDR3 sequence is 12 residues long. V was clipped by 3 bases and J by 3 bases, with 6 bases between them. Germline V gene lookup returns CDR1 SGHDT and CDR2 YYEEEE. CDR3 DNA: TGTGCCAGCAGCTGGGGCGACTATGGCTACACCTTC. It codes for CASSWGDYGYTF.